This T cell receptor beta chain was identified during a study of cytomegalovirus exposure and HLA in healthy donors. The overall study: In a later analysis, it was reported that the roughly 120 validation repertoires had been produced on the same platform as the 500 to 850 repertoires belonging to the first cohort. The study's findings and limits: Investigators reported some 150 TCR beta chains as tied to cytomegalovirus.

The data were produced by immunoSEQ multiplex PCR, yet TCRdb's version contains in-frame clones alone and is incomplete. This table has about 330,000 clones, 87% appearing once. In the case of this clone: What it recognizes is unknown.

The V and J ends lost 4 bases and 10 bases, in that order; junction bases with no gene match: 5. Germline CDR1 reads SGHTA; CDR2 reads FQGTGA. The CDR3 loop spans 13 amino acids. The sequenced material came from PBMCs. The V and J genes are TRBV7-3 and TRBJ2-1; TRBD2 matches 9 bases. This receptor was taken from a woman aged 25-40 years in good health and CMV-seropositive. The CDR3 sequence is CASSSSLAGEQFF. CDR3 DNA sequence: TGTGCCAGCAGCTCTTCTCTAGCGGGAGAGCAGTTCTTC.